This T cell receptor beta chain is from a study of lymphopenia after photon versus proton radiotherapy (dated by TCRdb to the late 2010s). Some background on the complete study: In patients with gastrointestinal tumors who developed high-grade lymphopenia, the study compared the immunological effects of photon radiation therapy with those of proton radiation therapy. The cohort comprised 20 or so patients with gastrointestinal tumors who received either photon or proton therapy and then developed lymphopenia. The goal of the study was to characterize the differences between the two radiation modalities in how they affect the immune system.

Results and caveats for the whole study, not just this receptor: Across the cohort, a larger post-nadir drop in TCR diversity was inversely correlated with overall survival time among patients who died. During treatment, patients who received proton therapy stayed relatively stable, whereas patients who received photon therapy lost naive T cells and TCR diversity and gained effector/memory populations. After the lymphocyte count nadir, oligoclonal expansion, especially of CD8+ Temra cells, was observed in photon-treated repertoires, and the drop in diversity was driven by this expansion. The survival association was assessed only in patients who died, and better survival with proton therapy was presented by the authors as a possibility rather than a demonstrated result.

Receptor libraries were prepared by the immunoSEQ multiplex PCR assay. Deep sequencing of rearranged TCR beta loci, alongside multiparametric flow cytometry, was used to profile T cell repertoires. The table was pulled from immuneACCESS by TCRdb, which kept in-frame rearrangements only. Such tables lose some clones; where checked, under half of the loss comes from unresolved V genes, and the rest has no known cause. The sample table holds approximately 91,000 clones, of which more than 70% were seen once. The ten largest clones add up to around 1.4% of the sample. V lost 2 bases and J lost 3 bases, and the count of bases not matched to a germline gene is 16. CDR1 and CDR2, looked up from the germline V gene, are SNHLY and FYNNEI. The CDR3 has 19 amino acids, counting the end cysteine and phenylalanine. This entry keeps only the CDR3 DNA: 57 bases, framed from base 1. On this clone: No antigen is known for it. No per-base quality is available; no much larger clone lies one base away.

This chain is built from TRBV2 and TRBJ1-1, with 9 bases in between that match TRBD1. The source of this sequence is a man aged 60-69 years with pancreatic cancer. Sample: peripheral blood, taken from a patient treated with proton-based radiotherapy. The CDR3 reads CASSEPGQGLNLLDTEAFF. The sequenced DNA: TGTGCCAGCAGTGAACCGGGACAGGGCCTAAATTTGTTGGACACTGAAGCTTTCTTT.